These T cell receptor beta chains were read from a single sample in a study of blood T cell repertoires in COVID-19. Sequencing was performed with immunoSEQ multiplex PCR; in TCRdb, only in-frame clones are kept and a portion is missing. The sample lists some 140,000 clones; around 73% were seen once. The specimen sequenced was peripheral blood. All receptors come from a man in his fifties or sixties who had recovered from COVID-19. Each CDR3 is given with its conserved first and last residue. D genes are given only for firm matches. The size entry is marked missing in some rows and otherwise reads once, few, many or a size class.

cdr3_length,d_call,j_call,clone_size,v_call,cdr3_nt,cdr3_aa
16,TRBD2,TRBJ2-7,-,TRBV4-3,TGCGCCAGCAGCCAGGACACGGGACTAGTCGGGGGGGAGCAGTACTTC,CASSQDTGLVGGEQYF
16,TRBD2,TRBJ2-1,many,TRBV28,TGTGCCAGCAGACTAGCGGGAGAAGGTTCCTACAATGAGCAGTTCTTC,CASRLAGEGSYNEQFF
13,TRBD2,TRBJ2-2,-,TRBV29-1,TGCAGCGTAAGACTAGCGGGGGACGGGGAGCTGTTTTTT,CSVRLAGDGELFF
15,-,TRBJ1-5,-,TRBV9,TGTGCCAGCAGCGTAGGAGGGGGTTACAATCAGCCCCAGCATTTT,CASSVGGGYNQPQHF
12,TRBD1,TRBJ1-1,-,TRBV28,TGTGCCAGCAGTTTACCCTCCAGGGGGACTTTCTTT,CASSLPSRGTFF
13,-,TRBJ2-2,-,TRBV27,TGTGCCAGCAGTTTGTCGCGGGCCGGGGAGCTGTTTTTT,CASSLSRAGELFF
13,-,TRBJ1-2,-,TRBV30,TGTGCCTGGGGTTTCGGTGGAGGCTCTGGCTACACCTTC,CAWGFGGGSGYTF
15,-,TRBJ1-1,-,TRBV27,TGTGCCAGCAGTTTTCTGAGAAAAGCGGGGACTGAAGCTTTCTTT,CASSFLRKAGTEAFF
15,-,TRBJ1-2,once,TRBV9,TGTGCCAGCAGCCCCGGGGTCAGGGACTTTGCTGGCTACACCTTC,CASSPGVRDFAGYTF
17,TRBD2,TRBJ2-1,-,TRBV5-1,TGCGCCAGCAGCTCGCTGCGGACTAGCGGGACTCTGGAAGAGCAGTTCTTC,CASSSLRTSGTLEEQFF
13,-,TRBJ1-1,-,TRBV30,TGTGCCTGGAGACGTGGGACTGCCACTGAAGCTTTCTTT,CAWRRGTATEAFF
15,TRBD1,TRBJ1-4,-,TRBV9,TGTGCCAGCAGCGCCCGGGACAGTACAAATGAAAAACTGTTTTTT,CASSARDSTNEKLFF
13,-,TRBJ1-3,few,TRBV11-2,TGTGCCAGCAGCTCCCTCGGGGTCGACACCATATATTTT,CASSSLGVDTIYF
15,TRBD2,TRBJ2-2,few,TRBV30,TGTGCCTGGAGGGTAAATAGCGGGGGACCCGGGGAGCTGTTTTTT,CAWRVNSGGPGELFF
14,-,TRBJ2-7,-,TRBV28,TGTGCCAGCAGTCCCTATATCAGGAGGTCCGAGCAGTACTTC,CASSPYIRRSEQYF
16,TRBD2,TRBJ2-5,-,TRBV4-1,TGCGCCAGCAGCCAAGGAGGAGCGGGGGGGCCGGAGACCCAGTACTTC,CASSQGGAGGPETQYF
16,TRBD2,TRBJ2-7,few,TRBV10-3,TGTGCCATCAGCGGGACTAGCGGGGGACCATCCTACGAGCAGTACTTC,CAISGTSGGPSYEQYF
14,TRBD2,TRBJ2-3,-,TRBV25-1,TGTGCCAGCAGTGCTACTAGCGGCACAGATACGCAGTATTTT,CASSATSGTDTQYF
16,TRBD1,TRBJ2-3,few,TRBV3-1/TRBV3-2,TGTGCCAGCAGCCTCCATGCGGGACAGGGTAGTGGTACGCAGTATTTT,CASSLHAGQGSGTQYF
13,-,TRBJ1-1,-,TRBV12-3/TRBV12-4,TGTGCCAGCAGCCTAGACCAAAACACTGAAGCTTTCTTT,CASSLDQNTEAFF
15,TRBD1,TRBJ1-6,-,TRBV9,TGTGCCAGCAGCGTAGCGGGACAGTTAAATTCACCCCTCCACTTT,CASSVAGQLNSPLHF
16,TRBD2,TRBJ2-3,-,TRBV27,TGTGCCAGCAGTCGCCTTCTGGGGGGGACGGCAGATACGCAGTATTTT,CASSRLLGGTADTQYF
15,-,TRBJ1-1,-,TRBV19,TGTGCCAGTAGTATCCCGGCGGGGAGTAACACTGAAGCTTTCTTT,CASSIPAGSNTEAFF
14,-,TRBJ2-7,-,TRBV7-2,TGTGCCAGCAGCCAACTCGGCCTCACGGGCGAGCAGTACTTC,CASSQLGLTGEQYF
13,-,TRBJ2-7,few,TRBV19,TGTGCCAGTAGTATTCACAACAGCCCCGAGCAGTACTTC,CASSIHNSPEQYF
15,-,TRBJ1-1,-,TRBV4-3,TGCGCCAGCAGCCACCAGACAGGCGGGAACACTGAAGCTTTCTTT,CASSHQTGGNTEAFF
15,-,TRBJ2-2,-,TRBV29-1,TGCAGCGTTGAAGTGGGCTGGACGAACACCGGGGAGCTGTTTTTT,CSVEVGWTNTGELFF
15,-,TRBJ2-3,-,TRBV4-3,TGCGCCAGCAGCCAACTCGGATTAGCCCCAGATACGCAGTATTTT,CASSQLGLAPDTQYF
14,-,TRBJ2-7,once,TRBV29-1,TGCAGCGTCGAGGACAGGGAGGGAAATTACGAGCAGTACTTC,CSVEDREGNYEQYF
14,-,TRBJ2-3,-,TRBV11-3,TGTGCCAGCAGCCCTCGGGTTCGTCCAGATACGCAGTATTTT,CASSPRVRPDTQYF
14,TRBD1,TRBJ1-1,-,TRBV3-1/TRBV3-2,TGTGCCAGCAGAAAGAGGGGGCCAGGGGGCGAAGCTTTCTTT,CASRKRGPGGEAFF
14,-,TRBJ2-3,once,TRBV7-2,TGTGCCAGCAGCGTTGAGGGCTCAACGGATACGCAGTATTTT,CASSVEGSTDTQYF
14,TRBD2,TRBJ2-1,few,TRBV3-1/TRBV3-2,TGTGCCAGCAGCCAAGAACTAGCGGGGGATGAGCAGTTCTTC,CASSQELAGDEQFF
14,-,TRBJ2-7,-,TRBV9,TGTGCCAGCAGCGTAGCGGGAGGAGGGGGCGAGCAGTACTTC,CASSVAGGGGEQYF
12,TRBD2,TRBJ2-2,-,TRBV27,TGTGCCTTCACCGGGAGGCCCGGGGAGCTGTTTTTT,CAFTGRPGELFF
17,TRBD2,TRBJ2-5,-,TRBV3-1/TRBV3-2,TGTGCCAGCAGCCCGCGGACTAGCGGGAGGGAAGGAGAGACCCAGTACTTC,CASSPRTSGREGETQYF
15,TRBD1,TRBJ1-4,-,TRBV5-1,TGCGCCAGCAGCGGACCGACAGGGACGAATGAAAAACTGTTTTTT,CASSGPTGTNEKLFF
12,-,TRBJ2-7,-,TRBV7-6,TGTGCCAGCAGCTTAGGAGCCTACGAGCAGTACTTC,CASSLGAYEQYF
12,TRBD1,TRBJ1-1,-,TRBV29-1,TGCAGCGTCGGGTGGGACAGTTCCGAAGCTTTCTTT,CSVGWDSSEAFF
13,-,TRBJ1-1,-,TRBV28,TGTGCCAGCAGCTACAGGGTGAACACTGAAGCTTTCTTT,CASSYRVNTEAFF
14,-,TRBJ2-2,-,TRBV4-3,TGCGCCAGCAGCCAGGGGCGGCGAATCGGGGAGCTGTTTTTT,CASSQGRRIGELFF
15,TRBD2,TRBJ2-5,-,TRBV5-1,TGCGCCAGCAGCTTACTAGCGGGAGTGCAAGAGACCCAGTACTTC,CASSLLAGVQETQYF
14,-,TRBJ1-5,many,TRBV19,TGTGCCACTGCGGGGGAAGTAAGCAATCAGCCCCAGCATTTT,CATAGEVSNQPQHF
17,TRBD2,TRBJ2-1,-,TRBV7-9,TGTGCCAGCAGCTTGATGCGTTACAGCGGGAGGGGTAATGAGCAGTTCTTC,CASSLMRYSGRGNEQFF
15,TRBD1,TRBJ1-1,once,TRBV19,TGTGCCAGTACCTTAACAGGGGTGATGAACACTGAAGCTTTCTTT,CASTLTGVMNTEAFF
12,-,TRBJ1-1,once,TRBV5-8,TGTGCCAGCAGCCGGTTGGTAACTGAAGCTTTCTTT,CASSRLVTEAFF
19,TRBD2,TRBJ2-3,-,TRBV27,TGTGCCAGCAGTCCCCAAGGGACTAGCGGGCTGAGGGGCACAGATACGCAGTATTTT,CASSPQGTSGLRGTDTQYF
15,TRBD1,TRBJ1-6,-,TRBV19,TGTGCCAGTTCGGGACAGGGGAGGGATAATTCACCCCTCCACTTT,CASSGQGRDNSPLHF
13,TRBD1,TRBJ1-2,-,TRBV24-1,TGTGCCACCAGTGATTTGCAGGGGGCGGGCTACACCTTC,CATSDLQGAGYTF
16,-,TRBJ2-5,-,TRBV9,TGTGCCAGCAGCGTAGCTCCGCAGGGAAGCCAAGAGACCCAGTACTTC,CASSVAPQGSQETQYF
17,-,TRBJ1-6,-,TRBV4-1,TGCGCCAGCAGCCAAGATATAGTGAGCTCCTATAATTCACCCCTCCACTTT,CASSQDIVSSYNSPLHF
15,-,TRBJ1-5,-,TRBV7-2,TGTGCCAGCAGCTTAGAGGCGGAAAGCAATCAGCCCCAGCATTTT,CASSLEAESNQPQHF
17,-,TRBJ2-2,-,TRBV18,TGTGCCAGCTCACTTTATTCGGGACTCCACAACACCGGGGAGCTGTTTTTT,CASSLYSGLHNTGELFF
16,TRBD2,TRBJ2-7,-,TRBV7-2,TGTGCCAGCAGCTTATGGCTAGCGGGAGGCCGCTCCGAGCAGTACTTC,CASSLWLAGGRSEQYF
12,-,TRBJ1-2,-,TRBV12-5,TGTGCTAGTGGTTTGGTACAGGGCGGAATTGCCTTC,CASGLVQGGIAF
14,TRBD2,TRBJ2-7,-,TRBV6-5,TGTGCCAGCAGCCGGACTAGCGGGGCCTACGAGCAGTACTTC,CASSRTSGAYEQYF
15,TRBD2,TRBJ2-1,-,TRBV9,TGTGCCAGCAGCGTAGGGCCAGCGGGAGCCAATGAGCAGTTCTTC,CASSVGPAGANEQFF